The present entry profiles one T cell receptor beta chain with its context. Its antigen is undetermined. The data derive from a study of tumor-infiltrating lymphocytes in localized non-small cell lung cancer. Study-level points and caveats: Available tissue quantity limited TCR sequencing to a patient subset. Compared with uninvolved lung, tumors showed higher T cell infiltration by TCRbeta sequencing.

Profiling relied on immunoSEQ multiplex PCR, and the TCRdb table lists in-frame clones only, not all of them. The repertoire has about 6,400 clones, around 66% of them found once; the top ten carry 6.5%. CDR1 is SGHVS, CDR2 FNYEAQ, per germline. V dropped 2 bases and J dropped 4 bases, with 15 bases sitting between them. The CDR3 is made up of 16 amino acids. J is TRBJ1-5 and V is TRBV7-6, with D tentatively TRBD1 (5 bases). The clonotype originates from a human donor with non-small cell lung cancer. The sequenced material came from uninvolved lung tissue not adjacent to the tumor. Here the CDR3 reads CASSLRTPGRNQPQHF. The CDR3, as DNA: TGTGCCAGCAGCTTACGAACGCCGGGACGGAATCAGCCCCAGCATTTT.